This TCR beta chain stems from a study of cytotoxic CD8 clonotypes in ibrutinib-treated CLL. Overall study context: Average yields of 255,043 productive templates and 100,000 or so productive rearrangements characterized the samples. Findings and limits, study-wide: Private clonotypes, not public ones, expanded at ibrutinib response.

Comments on this clone: Antigen specificity is unknown.

Trimming left V 4 bases short and J 8 bases short, with 9 bases between. CDR3 length equals 11 residues. CDR1 DFQATT and CDR2 SNEGSKA come from the germline V gene (reference sequence). Profiling relied on immunoSEQ multiplex PCR, and the TCRdb table lists in-frame clones only, not all of them. There are over 40,000 clones in the sample; 83% occur only once, and 20% lies in the top ten. The TCR comes from a human donor with chronic lymphocytic leukemia. This sequence joins TRBV20-1 and TRBJ2-4; tentatively, D is TRBD2 (5 bases). This specimen consisted of PBMCs, obtained after 24 months of ibrutinib treatment. The CDR3 loop reads CSATDFDIQYF. DNA for the CDR3: TGCAGTGCTACGGACTTTGACATTCAGTACTTC.